The 18 T cell receptor beta chains in this list originate from one sample, sequenced in a study of blood T cells in healthy people across ages. Through a sample-barcoded 5' primer and a J-beta primer mix, a second PCR was run for roughly 6 to 12 cycles. TCRdb independently ran MiXCR on the 5' RACE reads; one entry per CDR3 protein. Found here are 600,000 to 800,000 distinct CDR3 sequences, around 21% of them singletons; the top ten hold under 4%. Sequencing input: blood. These receptors all come from a man between 65 and 85 years old in good health.

Only a few counts were recorded for this clonotype. The chain employs TRBV9 and TRBJ2-5, with D unclear. Near its end, the DNA agrees better with TRBJ2-1, so the J call may be wrong. The CDR3 loop spans 12 amino acids. In germline, CDR1 is SGDLS, CDR2 YYNGEE. The CDR3 region is CASSVSYGEQFF. CDR3 nucleotide sequence: TGTGCCAGCAGCGTTAGTTACGGTGAGCAGTTCTTC.

Only a few counts were recorded for this clonotype. The chain uses TRBV29-1 and TRBJ2-4; no firm D call. Between the trimmed V and J ends, which lost 4 bases and 0 bases, there was a span of 13 bases. The CDR3 totals 15 residues. The germline CDR1 and CDR2 sequences are SQVTM and ANQGSEA. In DNA form, the CDR3 reads TGCAGCGTTGGTTTGTCGTTCGGAGCCAAAAACATTCAGTACTTC. Its protein is CSVGLSFGAKNIQYF.

The V gene is TRBV20-1, the J gene TRBJ2-3; 15 nucleotides agree with TRBD2. CDR3 length equals 15 residues. Germline V lookup: CDR1 DFQATT, CDR2 SNEGSKA (reference sequence). After removal of 5 bases from V and 3 bases from J, the junction contained 3 bases not matched to a gene. The CDR3 loop reads CSARTSGRVTDTQYF. CDR3 bases: TGCAGTGCTCGGACTAGCGGGAGGGTAACAGATACGCAGTATTTT.

In its sample, this clonotype was seen a few times. The V and J genes are TRBV28 and TRBJ2-3, with D possibly being TRBD1 (5 bases). This CDR3 has 17 residues. Trimming removed 6 bases from V and 1 base from J, with 20 bases in between. CDR1 is MDHEN, CDR2 SYDVKM, per germline. CDR3 DNA: TGTGCCAGCAGGCCAAGTTCTGACCTAGGGGGCACAGATACGCAGTATTTT. Its protein product is CASRPSSDLGGTDTQYF.

Only a few counts were recorded for this clonotype. This chain's CDR3 is CSADDRAGGTDTQYF. The CDR3 coding sequence is TGCAGTGCTGACGACAGAGCGGGAGGCACAGATACGCAGTATTTT. The genes are TRBV20-1 and TRBJ2-3; the match to TRBD2 covers 8 bases. The CDR3 has 15 amino acids. V lost 5 bases to trimming and J lost 1 base; unmatched junction nucleotides: 8. In germline, CDR1 is DFQATT, CDR2 SNEGSKA (reference sequence).

The rearrangement joins TRBV12-3 or TRBV12-4 to TRBJ1-3, with D possibly being TRBD1 (6 bases). This CDR3 is built from 15 residues. The V end lost 5 bases, the J end lost 4 bases, and 15 bases lay between the germline ends. As DNA, the CDR3 is TGTGCCAGCAGTGAGCCAGGGGTAAGGGGAAACACCATATATTTT. Translating it yields CASSEPGVRGNTIYF.

The V gene is TRBV7-9, the J gene TRBJ2-1; 8 nucleotides match TRBD2. The CDR3 length is 16 residues. V lost 5 bases and J lost 4; bases outside the gene matches: 10. Per the germline V gene, CDR1 is SEHNR and CDR2 is FQNEAQ (reference sequence). The DNA for the CDR3 is TGTGCCAGCAGCCCATTAGCGGGGCCCACTTACAATGAGCAGTTCTTC. Amino acid sequence: CASSPLAGPTYNEQFF.

The table lists this clonotype with many counts. V gene TRBV20-1 combines with J gene TRBJ2-3; the D call may be TRBD1 or TRBD2 (5 bases each). The CDR3 loop spans 17 amino acids. CDR1 and CDR2 (germline): DFQATT, SNEGSKA (reference sequence). The V and J ends lost 3 bases and 1 base respectively, with 20 bases between them. The CDR3 DNA reads TGCAGTGCTAGTGGAAAAGGGACCTACTCTCGCACAGATACGCAGTATTTT. Amino acid sequence: CSASGKGTYSRTDTQYF.

The chain has TRBV3-1 and TRBJ2-1; TRBD2 matches 10 bases. The V segment lost 4 bases and the J segment 8 bases; nucleotides outside the gene matches: 11. This CDR3 is 16 amino acids long. In germline, CDR1 is LGHDT, CDR2 YNNKEL (reference sequence). The chain's CDR3 is CASSPPRAGGGHEQFF. CDR3 coding DNA: TGTGCCAGCAGCCCCCCCCGAGCGGGAGGGGGTCATGAGCAGTTCTTC.

This clonotype was counted between two and nine times. V is TRBV7-9 and J is TRBJ1-4; 10 nucleotides match TRBD1. The CDR3 contains 16 residues. V dropped 3 bases and J dropped 7; count of bases not matched to a gene: 8. Germline loops: CDR1 SEHNR, CDR2 FQNEAQ (reference sequence). The CDR3 region is CASSFGRQGAREKLFF. DNA of the CDR3: TGTGCCAGCAGCTTTGGAAGACAGGGGGCGCGTGAAAAACTGTTTTTT.

The V and J genes are TRBV28 and TRBJ2-1, with 12 positions matching TRBD2. The V and J ends lost 8 bases and 7 bases, in that order; junction bases with no gene match: 9. The CDR3 is made up of 15 amino acids. Germline CDR1 reads MDHEN; CDR2 reads SYDVKM. This CDR3 reads CASRMTSGSGNEQFF. The CDR3 DNA sequence: TGTGCCAGCCGAATGACTAGCGGGAGCGGAAATGAGCAGTTCTTC. The full variable domain, in which reference TRBV28 and TRBJ2-1 provide the parts outside the CDR3, is DVKVTQSSRYLVKRTGEKVFLECVQDMDHENMFWYRQDPGLGLRLIYFSYDVKMKEKGDIPEGYSVSREKKERFSLILESASTNQTSMYLCASRMTSGSGNEQFFGPGTRLTVL.

This clonotype has just a few counts. This chain links TRBV2 with TRBJ2-2, with 8 bases matching TRBD1. This CDR3 is 15 amino acids long. Germline V gene data show CDR1 as SNHLY and CDR2 as FYNNEI. V gave up 2 bases and J gave up 3 bases; unmatched junction bases: 2. The DNA of the CDR3 is TGTGCCAGCAGTGAACAGGGGGCCTACACCGGGGAGCTGTTTTTT. Translating it yields CASSEQGAYTGELFF.

The chain joins TRBV7-2 to TRBJ2-7; TRBD1 agrees at 8 bases. Germline V gene data show CDR1 as SGHTA and CDR2 as FQGNSA. The CDR3 sequence is 15 residues long. V lost 4 bases and J lost 3; bases outside the gene matches: 8. DNA of the CDR3: TGTGCCAGCAGCTCAGACAGGGGATCACTCTACGAGCAGTACTTC. Translated, it gives CASSSDRGSLYEQYF.

The chain recombines TRBV7-9 with TRBJ1-1; D is ambiguous. Germline CDR1 SEHNR, CDR2 FQNEAQ (reference sequence). V lost 5 bases to trimming and J lost 0 bases, with 10 bases between them. The CDR3 contains 14 residues. CDR3 bases: TGTGCCAGCAGCCGCTCTGTCCTGAACACTGAAGCTTTCTTT. Its translation is CASSRSVLNTEAFF.

The chain employs TRBV20-1 and TRBJ2-7, with TRBD2 matching 10 bases. CDR1 and CDR2 from the germline V gene are DFQATT and SNEGSKA (reference sequence). This CDR3 contains 15 residues. V was pared by 1 base and J by 0 bases, with 3 bases of the junction left unmatched. The CDR3 reads CSARAASGSSYEQYF. As DNA, the CDR3 is TGCAGTGCTAGAGCTGCTAGCGGGAGCTCCTACGAGCAGTACTTC.

V gene TRBV15 combines with J gene TRBJ2-5, with D uncertain. The CDR3 is 12 residues long. Per the germline V gene, CDR1 is LNHNV and CDR2 is YYDKDF (reference sequence). Trimming left V 0 bases short and J 7 bases short, with 6 bases between. The CDR3 DNA reads TGTGCCACCAGCAGAGATCGGGTGACCCAGTACTTC. It is translated as CATSRDRVTQYF.

With regard to this clonotype: A much larger clone lies a single base off, so this may be a read error. This chain links TRBV12-3 or TRBV12-4 with TRBJ2-1, with 9 bases matching TRBD2. This CDR3 region has 12 residues. The CDR3 sequence is CACSLRLAGLHF. CDR3 in DNA: TGTGCCTGCAGTTTGAGGCTAGCGGGACTTCACTTC.

This clonotype was detected only a few times. One junction end disagrees with the germline gene, perhaps due to a read error. The CDR3 bases are TGTGCCAGCAGCCAACTAGCGGGAGACCACGAGCAGTACTTT. Translated: CASSQLAGDHEQYF. The chain recombines TRBV6-6 with TRBJ2-7, with 11 bases lining up with TRBD2. CDR3 size: 14 residues. The germline V gene has CDR1 MNHNY and CDR2 SVGAGI (reference sequence).